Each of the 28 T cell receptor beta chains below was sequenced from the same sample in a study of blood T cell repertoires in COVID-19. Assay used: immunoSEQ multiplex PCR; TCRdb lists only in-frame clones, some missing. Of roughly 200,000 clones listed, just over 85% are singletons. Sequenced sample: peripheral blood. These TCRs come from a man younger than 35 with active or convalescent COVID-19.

Here the CDR3 DNA reads TGTGCCAGCAGCCCCTATAGCGGGAGTGGCTACGAGCAGTACTTC. It specifies CASSPYSGSGYEQYF. The chain links TRBV9 to TRBJ2-7, with 9 bases aligning to TRBD2. V lost 4 bases, J lost 3 bases, and 8 bases stayed unmatched. CDR3 length: 15 residues. The germline CDR1 and CDR2 sequences are SGDLS and YYNGEE.

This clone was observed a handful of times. This CDR3 reads CASSPQLAGGSTDTQYF. CDR3 nucleotide sequence: TGTGCCAGCAGCCCACAGCTAGCGGGAGGGTCCACAGATACGCAGTATTTT. The V gene is TRBV4-2, the J gene TRBJ2-3; 12 nucleotides line up with TRBD2. The ends lost 4 bases at V and 2 bases at J; junction bases unmatched: 7. In germline, CDR1 is LGHNA, CDR2 YNFKEQ. This CDR3 contains 17 residues.

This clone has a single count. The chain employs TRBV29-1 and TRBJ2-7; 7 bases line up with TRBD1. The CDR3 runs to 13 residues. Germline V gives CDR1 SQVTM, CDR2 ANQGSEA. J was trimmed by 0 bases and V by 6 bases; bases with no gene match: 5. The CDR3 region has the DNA TGCAGCGTGGCAGCAGGGGGCTCCTACGAGCAGTACTTC. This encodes CSVAAGGSYEQYF.

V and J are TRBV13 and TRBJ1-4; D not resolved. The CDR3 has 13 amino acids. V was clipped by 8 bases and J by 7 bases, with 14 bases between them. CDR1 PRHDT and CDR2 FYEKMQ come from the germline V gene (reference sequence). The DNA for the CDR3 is TGTGCCAGCCACTTGGCGGTGGGTGAAAAACTGTTTTTT. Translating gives CASHLAVGEKLFF.

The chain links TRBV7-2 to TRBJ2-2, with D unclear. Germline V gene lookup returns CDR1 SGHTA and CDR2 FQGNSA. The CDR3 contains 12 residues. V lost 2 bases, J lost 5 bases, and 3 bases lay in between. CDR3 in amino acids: CASSLLTGELFF. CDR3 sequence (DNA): TGTGCCAGCAGCTTACTGACCGGGGAGCTGTTTTTT.

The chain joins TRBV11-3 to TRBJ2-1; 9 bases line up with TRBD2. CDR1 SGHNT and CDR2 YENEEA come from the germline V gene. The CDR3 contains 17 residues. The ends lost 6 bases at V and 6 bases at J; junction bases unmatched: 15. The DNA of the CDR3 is TGTGCCAGCAGTTCGACTAGCGGTCCCTACCTCCCCAATGAGCAGTTCTTC. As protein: CASSSTSGPYLPNEQFF.

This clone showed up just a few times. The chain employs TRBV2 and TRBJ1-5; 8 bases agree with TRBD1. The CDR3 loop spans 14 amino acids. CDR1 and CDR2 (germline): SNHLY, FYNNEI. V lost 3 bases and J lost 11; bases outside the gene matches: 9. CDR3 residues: CASSDRTGSQAQHF. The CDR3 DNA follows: TGTGCCAGCAGTGACCGGACAGGGTCACAAGCCCAGCATTTT.

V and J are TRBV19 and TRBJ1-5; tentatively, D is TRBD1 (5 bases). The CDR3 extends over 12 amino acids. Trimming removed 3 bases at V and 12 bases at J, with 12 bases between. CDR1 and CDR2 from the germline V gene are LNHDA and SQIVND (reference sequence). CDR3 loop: CASSMVREIQHF. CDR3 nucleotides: TGTGCCAGTAGTATGGTCAGGGAAATCCAGCATTTT. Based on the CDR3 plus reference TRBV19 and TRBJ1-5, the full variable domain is DGGITQSPKYLFRKEGQNVTLSCEQNLNHDAMYWYRQDPGQGLRLIYYSQIVNDFQKGDIAEGYSVSREKKESFPLTVTSAQKNPTAFYLCASSMVREIQHFGDGTRLSIL.

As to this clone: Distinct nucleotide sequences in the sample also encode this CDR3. CDR3 DNA sequence: TGCGCCAGCAGTGAGTCACGAGATCAGCCCCAGCATTTT. The encoded protein is CASSESRDQPQHF. V gene TRBV10-2 combines with J gene TRBJ1-5; D is undetermined. V shed 0 bases and J shed 5 bases, with 5 bases lying between them. The germline CDR1 and CDR2 sequences are WSHSY and SAAADI. The CDR3 runs 13 residues.

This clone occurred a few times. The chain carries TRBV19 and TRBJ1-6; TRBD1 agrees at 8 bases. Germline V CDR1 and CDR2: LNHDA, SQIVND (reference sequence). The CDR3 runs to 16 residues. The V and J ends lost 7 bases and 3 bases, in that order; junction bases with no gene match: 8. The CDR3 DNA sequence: TGTGCCAGTATTAAGGACAGGGACCTCTATAATTCACCCCTCCACTTT. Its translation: CASIKDRDLYNSPLHF.

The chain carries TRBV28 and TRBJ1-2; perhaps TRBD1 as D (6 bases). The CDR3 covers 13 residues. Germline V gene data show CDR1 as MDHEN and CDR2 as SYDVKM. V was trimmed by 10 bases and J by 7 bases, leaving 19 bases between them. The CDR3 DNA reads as TGTGCCACCCCCGGCGGGGGGGCGGGTGGCTACACCTTC. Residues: CATPGGGAGGYTF.

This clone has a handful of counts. The CDR3 region is CASSQILGGHRDTRYSNQPQHF. For the CDR3, the DNA is TGTGCCAGCAGCCAAATTCTTGGAGGACACCGGGACACGCGGTATAGCAATCAGCCCCAGCATTTT. This chain uses TRBV3-1 (or the pseudogene TRBV3-2) with TRBJ1-5; a possible D gene is TRBD1 (6 bases). The length of the CDR3 is 22 residues. In germline, CDR1 is LGHDT, CDR2 YNNKEL (reference sequence). V lost 2 bases and J 0 bases, leaving 29 bases between the germline ends.

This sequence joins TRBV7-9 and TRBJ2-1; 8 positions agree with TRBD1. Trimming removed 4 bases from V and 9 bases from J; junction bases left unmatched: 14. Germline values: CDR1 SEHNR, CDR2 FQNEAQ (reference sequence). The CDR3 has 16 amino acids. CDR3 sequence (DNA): TGTGCCAGCAGCTCCCCCCCCCGACAGGGGATGATTGAGCAGTTCTTC. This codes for CASSSPPRQGMIEQFF.

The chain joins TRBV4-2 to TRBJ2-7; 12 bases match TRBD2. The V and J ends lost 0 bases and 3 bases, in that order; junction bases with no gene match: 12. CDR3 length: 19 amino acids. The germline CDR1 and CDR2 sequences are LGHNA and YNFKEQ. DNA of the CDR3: TGTGCCAGCAGCCAAGATACTAGCGGGAGGCTAAGCGCCCGCTACGAGCAGTACTTC. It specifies CASSQDTSGRLSARYEQYF.

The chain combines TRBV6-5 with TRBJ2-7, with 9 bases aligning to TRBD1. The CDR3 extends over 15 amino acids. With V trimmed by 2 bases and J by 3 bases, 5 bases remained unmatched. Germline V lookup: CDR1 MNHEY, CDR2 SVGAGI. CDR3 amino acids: CASSYTTTGGYEQYF. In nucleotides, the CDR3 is TGTGCCAGCAGTTACACTACGACAGGGGGCTACGAGCAGTACTTC.

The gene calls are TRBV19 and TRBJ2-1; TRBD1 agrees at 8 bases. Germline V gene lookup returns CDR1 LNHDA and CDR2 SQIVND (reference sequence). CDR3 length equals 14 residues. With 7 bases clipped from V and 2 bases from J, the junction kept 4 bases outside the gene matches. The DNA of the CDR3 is TGTGCCAGTAATCCGGACAGGGCCTACAATGAGCAGTTCTTC. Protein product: CASNPDRAYNEQFF.

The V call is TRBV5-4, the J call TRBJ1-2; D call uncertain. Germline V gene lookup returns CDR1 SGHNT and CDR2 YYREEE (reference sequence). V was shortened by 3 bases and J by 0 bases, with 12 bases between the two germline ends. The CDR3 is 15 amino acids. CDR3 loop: CASSSYNLANYGYTF. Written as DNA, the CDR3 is TGTGCCAGCAGCTCCTATAACCTGGCTAACTATGGCTACACCTTC.

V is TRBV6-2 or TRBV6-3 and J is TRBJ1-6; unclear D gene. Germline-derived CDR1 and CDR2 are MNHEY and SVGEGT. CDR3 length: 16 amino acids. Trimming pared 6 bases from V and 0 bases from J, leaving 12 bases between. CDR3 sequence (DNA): TGTGCCAGCAGCATAAGTTGGAGCTCCTATAATTCACCCCTCCACTTT. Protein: CASSISWSSYNSPLHF.

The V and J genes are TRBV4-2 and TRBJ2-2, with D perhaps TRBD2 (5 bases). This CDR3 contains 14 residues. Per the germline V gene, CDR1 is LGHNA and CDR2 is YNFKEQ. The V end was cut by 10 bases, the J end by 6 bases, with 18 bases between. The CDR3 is CATRPTREAGELFF. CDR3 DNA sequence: TGTGCCACCCGCCCCACGAGGGAAGCCGGGGAGCTGTTTTTT.

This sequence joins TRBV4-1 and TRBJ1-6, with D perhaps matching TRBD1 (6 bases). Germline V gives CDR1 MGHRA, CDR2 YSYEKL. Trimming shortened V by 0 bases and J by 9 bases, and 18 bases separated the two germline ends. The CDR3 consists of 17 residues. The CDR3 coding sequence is TGCGCCAGCAGCCAAGAGGCAGGGGCCCTTGTGGCTTCACCCCTCCACTTT. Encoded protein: CASSQEAGALVASPLHF.

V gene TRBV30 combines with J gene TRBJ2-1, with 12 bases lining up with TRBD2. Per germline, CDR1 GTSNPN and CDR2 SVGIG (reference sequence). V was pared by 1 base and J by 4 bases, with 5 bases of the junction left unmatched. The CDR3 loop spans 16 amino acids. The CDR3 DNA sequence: TGTGCCTGGAGTGCCACACTAGCGGGAGGTTACAATGAGCAGTTCTTC. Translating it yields CAWSATLAGGYNEQFF.

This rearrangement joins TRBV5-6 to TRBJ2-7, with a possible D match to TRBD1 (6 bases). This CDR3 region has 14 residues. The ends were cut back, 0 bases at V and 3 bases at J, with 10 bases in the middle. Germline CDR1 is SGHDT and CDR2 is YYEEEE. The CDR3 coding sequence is TGTGCCAGCAGCTTGGCCCAGGACAGCTACGAGCAGTACTTC. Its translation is CASSLAQDSYEQYF.

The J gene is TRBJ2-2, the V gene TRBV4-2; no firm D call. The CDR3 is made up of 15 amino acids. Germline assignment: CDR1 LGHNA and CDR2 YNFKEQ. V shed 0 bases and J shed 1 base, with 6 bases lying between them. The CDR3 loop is CASSQDGQNTGELFF. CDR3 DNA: TGTGCCAGCAGCCAAGATGGGCAGAACACCGGGGAGCTGTTTTTT.

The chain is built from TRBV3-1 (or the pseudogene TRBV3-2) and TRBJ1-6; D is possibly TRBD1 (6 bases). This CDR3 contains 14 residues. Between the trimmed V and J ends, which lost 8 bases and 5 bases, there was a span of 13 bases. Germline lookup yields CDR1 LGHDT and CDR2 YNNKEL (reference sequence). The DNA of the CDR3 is TGTGCCAGCGGCGGGGGGGCTAATAATTCACCCCTCCACTTT. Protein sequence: CASGGGANNSPLHF.

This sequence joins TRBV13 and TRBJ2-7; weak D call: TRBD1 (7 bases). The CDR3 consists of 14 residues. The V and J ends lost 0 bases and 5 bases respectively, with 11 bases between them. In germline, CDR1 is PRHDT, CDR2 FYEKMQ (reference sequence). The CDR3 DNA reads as TGTGCCAGCAGCTTAGGGCCAGGGGGGAACGAGCAGTACTTC. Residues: CASSLGPGGNEQYF.

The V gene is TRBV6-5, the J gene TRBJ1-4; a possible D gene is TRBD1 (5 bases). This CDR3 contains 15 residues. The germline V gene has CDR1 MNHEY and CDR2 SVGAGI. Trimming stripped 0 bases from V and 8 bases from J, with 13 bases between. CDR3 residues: CASSYSAGLGEKLFF. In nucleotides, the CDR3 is TGTGCCAGCAGTTACTCGGCAGGGTTAGGCGAAAAACTGTTTTTT.

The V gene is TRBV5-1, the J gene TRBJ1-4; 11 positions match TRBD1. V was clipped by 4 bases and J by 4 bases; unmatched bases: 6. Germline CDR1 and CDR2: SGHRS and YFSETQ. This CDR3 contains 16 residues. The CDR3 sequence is CASSPGQGALNEKLFF. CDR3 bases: TGCGCCAGCAGCCCAGGACAGGGGGCCCTTAATGAAAAACTGTTTTTT.

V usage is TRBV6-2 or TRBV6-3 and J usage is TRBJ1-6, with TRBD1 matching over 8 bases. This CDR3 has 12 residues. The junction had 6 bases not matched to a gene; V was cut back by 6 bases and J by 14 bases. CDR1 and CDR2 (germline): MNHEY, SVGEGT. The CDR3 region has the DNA TGTGCCAGCAGCCGCCGGGACAGGACCCTCCACTTT. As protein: CASSRRDRTLHF.